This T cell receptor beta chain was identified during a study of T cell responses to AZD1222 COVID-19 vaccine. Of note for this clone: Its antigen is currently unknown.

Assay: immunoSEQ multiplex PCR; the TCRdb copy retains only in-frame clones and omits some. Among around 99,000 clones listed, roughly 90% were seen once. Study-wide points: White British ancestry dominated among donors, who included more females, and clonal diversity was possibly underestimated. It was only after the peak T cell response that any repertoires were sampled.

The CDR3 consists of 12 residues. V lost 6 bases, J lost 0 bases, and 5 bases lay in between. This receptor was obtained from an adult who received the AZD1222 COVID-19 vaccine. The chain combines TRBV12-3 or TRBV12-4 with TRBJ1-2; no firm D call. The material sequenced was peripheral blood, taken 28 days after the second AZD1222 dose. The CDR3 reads CASSLANYGYTF. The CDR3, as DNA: TGTGCCAGCAGCCTAGCTAACTATGGCTACACCTTC.